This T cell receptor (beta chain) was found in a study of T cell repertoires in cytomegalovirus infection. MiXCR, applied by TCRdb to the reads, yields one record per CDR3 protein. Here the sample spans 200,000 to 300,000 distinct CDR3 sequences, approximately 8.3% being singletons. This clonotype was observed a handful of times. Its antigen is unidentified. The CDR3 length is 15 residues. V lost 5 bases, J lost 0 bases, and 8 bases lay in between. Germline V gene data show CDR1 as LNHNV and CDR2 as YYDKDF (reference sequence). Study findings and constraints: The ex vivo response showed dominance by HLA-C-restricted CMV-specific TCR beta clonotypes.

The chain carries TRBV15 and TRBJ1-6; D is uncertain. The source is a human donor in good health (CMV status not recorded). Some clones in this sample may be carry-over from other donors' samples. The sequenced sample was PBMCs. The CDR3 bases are TGTGCCACCAGCGTGGGTAGCTCCTATAATTCACCCCTCCACTTT. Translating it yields CATSVGSSYNSPLHF. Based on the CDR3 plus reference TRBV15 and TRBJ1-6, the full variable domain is DAMVIQNPRYQVTQFGKPVTLSCSQTLNHNVMYWYQQKSSQAPKLLFHYYDKDFNNEADTPDNFQSRRPNTSFCFLDIRSPGLGDTAMYLCATSVGSSYNSPLHFGNGTRLTVT.